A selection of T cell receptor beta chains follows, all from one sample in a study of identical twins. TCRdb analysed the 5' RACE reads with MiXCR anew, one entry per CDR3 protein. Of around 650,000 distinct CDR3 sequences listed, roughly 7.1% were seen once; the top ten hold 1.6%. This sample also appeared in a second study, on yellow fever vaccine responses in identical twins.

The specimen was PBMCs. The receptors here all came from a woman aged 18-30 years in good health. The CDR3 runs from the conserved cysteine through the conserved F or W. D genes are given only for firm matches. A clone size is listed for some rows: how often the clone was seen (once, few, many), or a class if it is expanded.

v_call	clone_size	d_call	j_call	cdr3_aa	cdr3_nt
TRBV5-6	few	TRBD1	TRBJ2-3	CASSRMGQGIWGTDTQYF	TGTGCCAGCAGCCGAATGGGACAGGGTATTTGGGGCACAGATACGCAGTATTTT
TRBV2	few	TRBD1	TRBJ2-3	CASRPRQGWTDTQYF	TGTGCCAGCAGACCAAGACAGGGGTGGACAGATACGCAGTATTTT
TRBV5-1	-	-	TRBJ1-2	CASSLGQTGGYTF	TGCGCCAGCAGCTTGGGGCAGACAGGTGGCTACACCTTC
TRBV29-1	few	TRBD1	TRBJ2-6	CSVEIRGTGPHSGANVLTF	TGCAGCGTGGAAATAAGGGGGACAGGGCCCCACTCTGGGGCCAACGTCCTGACTTTC
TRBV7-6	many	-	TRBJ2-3	CASSLRLQFTDTQYF	TGTGCCAGCAGCTTACGGTTACAATTCACAGATACGCAGTATTTT
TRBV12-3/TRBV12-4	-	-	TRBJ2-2	CASSFPSNTGELFF	TGTGCCAGCAGTTTCCCGTCGAACACCGGGGAGCTGTTTTTT
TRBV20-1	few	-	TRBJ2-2	CSARDFGGRTGELFF	TGCAGTGCTAGAGATTTCGGGGGTCGGACCGGGGAGCTGTTTTTT
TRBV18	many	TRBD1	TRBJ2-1	CASLRDRWDEQFF	TGTGCCAGCTTAAGGGACAGGTGGGATGAGCAGTTCTTC
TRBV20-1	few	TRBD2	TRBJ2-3	CSARTSGVFPDTQYF	TGCAGTGCAAGGACTAGCGGGGTGTTTCCAGATACGCAGTATTTT
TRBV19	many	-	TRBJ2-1	CASSYRDSRISYNEQFF	TGTGCCAGTAGTTACCGGGACTCAAGGATCTCCTACAATGAGCAGTTCTTC
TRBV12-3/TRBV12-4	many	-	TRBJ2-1	CATRASEGNNEQFF	TGTGCCACCAGAGCCTCTGAAGGAAATAATGAGCAGTTCTTC
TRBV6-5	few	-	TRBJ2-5	CASSYSILGETQYF	TGTGCCAGCAGTTACTCGATCTTAGGGGAGACCCAGTACTTC
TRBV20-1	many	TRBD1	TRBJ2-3	CSARAGGSDTQYF	TGCAGTGCTAGAGCAGGGGGCAGCGATACGCAGTATTTT
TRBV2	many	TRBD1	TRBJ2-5	CASSEQGAQETQYF	TGTGCCAGCAGCGAACAGGGGGCCCAAGAGACCCAGTACTTC
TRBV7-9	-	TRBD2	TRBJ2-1	CASTAGGGEQFF	TGTGCCAGCACAGCGGGAGGGGGTGAGCAGTTCTTC
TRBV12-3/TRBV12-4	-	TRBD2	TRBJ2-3	CASRSLERGLALTDTQYF	TGTGCCAGCAGGTCGTTAGAAAGGGGACTAGCATTGACAGATACGCAGTATTTT
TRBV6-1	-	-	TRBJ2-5	CASSEDTNRQRYF	TGTGCCAGCAGTGAAGATACGAACCGACAGAGGTACTTC
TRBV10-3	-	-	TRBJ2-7	CATTHSYEQYF	TGTGCCACGACCCACAGCTACGAGCAGTACTTC
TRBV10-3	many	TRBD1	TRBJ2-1	CAIRPGTGGYNEQFF	TGTGCCATCAGGCCCGGGACAGGGGGTTACAATGAGCAGTTCTTC
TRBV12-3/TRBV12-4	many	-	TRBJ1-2	CASSLFGTGSGYTF	TGTGCCAGCAGTTTATTCGGCACAGGGAGTGGCTACACCTTC
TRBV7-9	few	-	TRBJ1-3	CASSLTIITGLGNTIYF	TGTGCCAGCAGCCTCACAATTATTACAGGGCTTGGAAACACCATATATTTT
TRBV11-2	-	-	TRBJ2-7	CASTFAEGYEQYF	TGTGCCAGCACCTTCGCCGAGGGCTACGAGCAGTACTTC
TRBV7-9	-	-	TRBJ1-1	CASSPDGGGSTEAFF	TGTGCCAGCAGCCCCGATGGGGGGGGAAGCACTGAAGCTTTCTTT
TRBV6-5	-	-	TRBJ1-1	CASSYSKREVNTEAFF	TGTGCCAGCAGTTACTCGAAGCGGGAAGTGAACACTGAAGCTTTCTTT
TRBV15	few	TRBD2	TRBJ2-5	CATSRLSGGTGETQYF	TGTGCCACCAGCAGGCTAAGCGGGGGCACGGGAGAGACCCAGTACTTC
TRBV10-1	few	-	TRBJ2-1	CASSKLRTADNEQFF	TGCGCCAGCAGTAAACTTCGGACAGCCGACAATGAGCAGTTCTTC
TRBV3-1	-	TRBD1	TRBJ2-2	CASSAQGAGELFF	TGTGCCAGCAGCGCCCAGGGGGCCGGGGAGCTGTTTTTT
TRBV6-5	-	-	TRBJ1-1	CASSYNTGLAEAFF	TGTGCCAGCAGTTATAACACAGGGTTGGCTGAAGCTTTCTTT
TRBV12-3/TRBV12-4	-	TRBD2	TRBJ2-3	CASTQPRGGLGDTQYF	TGTGCCAGCACCCAACCGCGGGGGGGCTTAGGAGATACGCAGTATTTT
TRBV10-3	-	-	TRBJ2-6	CATHGSPSSGANVLTF	TGTGCCACCCACGGGTCTCCGAGCTCTGGGGCCAACGTCCTGACTTTC
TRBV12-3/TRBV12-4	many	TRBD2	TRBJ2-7	CASSSAGGRIGEQYF	TGTGCCAGCAGTTCCGCCGGCGGGAGGATAGGCGAGCAGTACTTC
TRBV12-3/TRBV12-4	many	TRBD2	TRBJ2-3	CASTLAGRGADTQYF	TGTGCCAGCACCTTAGCGGGGAGGGGTGCGGATACGCAGTATTTT
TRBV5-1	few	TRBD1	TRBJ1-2	CASSLGRQGSNYGYTF	TGCGCCAGCAGCTTGGGAAGACAGGGTTCCAACTATGGCTACACCTTC
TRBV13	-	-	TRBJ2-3	CASSLMGAPGTDTQYF	TGTGCCAGCAGCTTAATGGGGGCGCCTGGCACAGATACGCAGTATTTT
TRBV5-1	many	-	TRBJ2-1	CASSLVVDEQFF	TGCGCCAGCAGCTTGGTTGTAGATGAGCAGTTCTTC
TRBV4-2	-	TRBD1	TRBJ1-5	CASSPGDRGRDQPQHF	TGTGCCAGCAGCCCCGGCGACAGGGGGCGAGATCAGCCCCAGCATTTT
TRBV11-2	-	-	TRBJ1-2	CASSFSGSVTNYGYTF	TGTGCCAGCAGCTTTTCGGGCAGCGTGACTAACTATGGCTACACCTTC
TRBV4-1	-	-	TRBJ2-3	CASGPEITDTQYF	TGTGCCAGCGGCCCGGAGATCACAGATACGCAGTATTTT
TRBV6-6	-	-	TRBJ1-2	CASSTREGDHGYTF	TGTGCCAGCAGTACCCGGGAGGGGGATCATGGCTACACCTTC
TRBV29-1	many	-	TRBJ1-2	CSVEDHRVTGYTF	TGCAGCGTTGAAGATCATAGGGTAACGGGCTACACCTTC
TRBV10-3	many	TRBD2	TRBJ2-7	CAISESGTSAYEQYF	TGTGCCATCAGTGAGTCGGGGACTAGCGCGTACGAGCAGTACTTC
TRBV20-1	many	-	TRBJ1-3	CSARPGSGNTIYF	TGCAGTGCTAGACCCGGCTCTGGAAACACCATATATTTT
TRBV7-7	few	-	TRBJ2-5	CASHPPTRAEETQYF	TGTGCCAGCCACCCCCCTACGAGGGCGGAAGAGACCCAGTACTTC
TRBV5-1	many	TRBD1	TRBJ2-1	CASSTGTGVYEQFF	TGCGCCAGCAGCACCGGGACAGGGGTGTATGAGCAGTTCTTC
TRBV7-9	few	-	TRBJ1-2	CASSLVLAGSHYGYTF	TGTGCCAGCAGCTTAGTTTTAGCGGGATCTCACTATGGCTACACCTTC
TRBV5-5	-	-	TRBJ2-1	CASRAPGNEQFF	TGTGCCAGCAGGGCTCCGGGCAATGAGCAGTTCTTC
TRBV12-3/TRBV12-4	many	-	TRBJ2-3	CASSFIGFGTDTQYF	TGTGCCAGCAGTTTTATCGGGTTCGGCACAGATACGCAGTATTTT
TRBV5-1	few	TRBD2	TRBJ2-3	CASSSPGLAGGKDTQYF	TGCGCCAGCAGCTCGCCGGGACTAGCGGGAGGGAAAGATACGCAGTATTTT
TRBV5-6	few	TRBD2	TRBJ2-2	CASSLVGLVGSNTGELFF	TGTGCCAGCAGCTTGGTGGGACTAGTAGGGTCGAACACCGGGGAGCTGTTTTTT
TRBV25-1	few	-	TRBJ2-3	CASTSAEDTQYF	TGTGCCAGCACGAGTGCAGAAGATACGCAGTATTTT
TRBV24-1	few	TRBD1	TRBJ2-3	CATTDRGTDTQYF	TGTGCCACCACGGACAGGGGCACAGATACGCAGTATTTT
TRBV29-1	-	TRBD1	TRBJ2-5	CSVAGTGFVETQYF	TGCAGCGTTGCTGGGACAGGGTTTGTAGAGACCCAGTACTTC
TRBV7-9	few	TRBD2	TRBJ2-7	CASSLAAASGGYEQYF	TGTGCCAGCAGCTTAGCTGCGGCTAGCGGAGGCTACGAGCAGTACTTC
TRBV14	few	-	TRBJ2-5	CASSQDKHRLYQETQYF	TGTGCCAGCAGCCAAGATAAGCACAGATTGTACCAAGAGACCCAGTACTTC
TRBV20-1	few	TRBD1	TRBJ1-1	CSARDPGGNTEAFF	TGCAGTGCTAGAGATCCAGGGGGCAACACTGAAGCTTTCTTT